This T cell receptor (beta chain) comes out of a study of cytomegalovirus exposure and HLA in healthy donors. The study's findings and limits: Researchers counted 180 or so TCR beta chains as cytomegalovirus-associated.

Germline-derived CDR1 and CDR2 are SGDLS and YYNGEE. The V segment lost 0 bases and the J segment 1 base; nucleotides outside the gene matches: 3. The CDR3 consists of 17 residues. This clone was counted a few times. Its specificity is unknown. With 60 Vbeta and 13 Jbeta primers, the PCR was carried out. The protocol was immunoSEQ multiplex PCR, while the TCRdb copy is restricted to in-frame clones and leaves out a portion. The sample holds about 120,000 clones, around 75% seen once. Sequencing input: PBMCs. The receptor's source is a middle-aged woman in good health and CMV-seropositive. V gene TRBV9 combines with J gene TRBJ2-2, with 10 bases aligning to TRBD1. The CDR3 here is CASSVARDRGNTGELFF. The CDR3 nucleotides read TGTGCCAGCAGCGTAGCTCGGGACAGGGGGAACACCGGGGAGCTGTTTTTT.